The 26 T cell receptor beta chains presented below share a single source sample, sequenced in a study of T-cell memory formation after mild COVID-19. One entry per CDR3 protein results from TCRdb running MiXCR on the 5' RACE reads. The sample contains roughly 170,000 distinct CDR3 sequences, about 18% of which appear only once. Input material: PBMCs or a T cell subset sorted from them (not recorded which). These TCRs come from a man aged 18-30 years who had mild COVID-19 (a few samples of this study predate the infection). Cell type and time point are not known.

This clonotype was detected only a few times. The chain is built from TRBV7-2 and TRBJ2-2; D gene uncertain. Germline-derived CDR1 and CDR2 are SGHTA and FQGNSA. The CDR3 covers 13 residues. Trimming shortened V by 3 bases and J by 8 bases, and 10 bases separated the two germline ends. The CDR3 DNA follows: TGTGCCAGCAGCTTCTTGGGAAATGGGGAGCTGTTTTTT. It encodes CASSFLGNGELFF. The complete variable domain, with remaining parts taken from reference TRBV7-2 and TRBJ2-2, reads GAGVSQSPSNKVTEKGKDVELRCDPISGHTALYWYRQSLGQGLEFLIYFQGNSAPDKSGLPSDRFSAERTGGSVSTLTIQRTQQEDSAVYLCASSFLGNGELFFGEGSRLTVL.

The sample holds a few counts of this clonotype. The chain uses TRBV5-1 and TRBJ1-1; D gene ambiguous. Germline V gene data show CDR1 as SGHRS and CDR2 as YFSETQ. The CDR3 is made up of 16 amino acids. The V and J ends lost 0 bases and 1 base respectively, with 13 bases between them. The CDR3 DNA is TGCGCCAGCAGCTTGGCCGTCGCACAGCCGAACACTGAAGCTTTCTTT. It codes for CASSLAVAQPNTEAFF.

The chain carries TRBV7-7 and TRBJ2-5; possibly TRBD2 for D (6 bases). The V end was cut by 6 bases, the J end by 5 bases, with 19 bases between. CDR1 and CDR2 (germline): SSHAT, FNYEAQ (reference sequence). The length of the CDR3 is 15 residues. CDR3 region: CASRAGLTTGETQYF. CDR3 DNA sequence: TGTGCCAGCAGAGCAGGACTAACGACGGGGGAGACCCAGTACTTC.

The chain uses TRBV7-3 and TRBJ2-3; D is unclear. V lost 5 bases and J lost 6, with 12 bases in between. Looked up from germline, CDR1 is SGHTA and CDR2 is FQGTGA. This CDR3 region has 13 residues. In nucleotides, the CDR3 is TGTGCCAGCAGCACCCACCCGGTGGATACGCAGTATTTT. Encoded protein: CASSTHPVDTQYF. Full variable domain (missing parts from reference TRBV7-3 and TRBJ2-3): GAGVSQTPSNKVTEKGKYVELRCDPISGHTALYWYRQSLGQGPEFLIYFQGTGAADDSGLPNDRFFAVRPEGSVSTLKIQRTERGDSAVYLCASSTHPVDTQYFGPGTRLTVL.

The rearrangement uses TRBV24-1 and TRBJ2-3; 7 nucleotides line up with TRBD2. Trimming at V came to 4 bases and at J to 5 bases, leaving 8 bases not matched to a gene. The CDR3 length is 15 residues. CDR1 and CDR2 from the germline V gene are KGHDR and SFDVKD. CDR3 residues: CATSDTGGPGDTQYF. The DNA for the CDR3 is TGTGCCACCAGTGACACGGGGGGTCCAGGAGATACGCAGTATTTT.

This clonotype has at least ten counts. V usage is TRBV7-2 and J usage is TRBJ2-2; D may correspond to TRBD1 or TRBD2 (5 bases each). V was pared by 5 bases and J by 3 bases, with 13 bases between. The CDR3 sequence is 15 residues long. Germline-derived CDR1 and CDR2 are SGHTA and FQGNSA. CDR3 in DNA: TGTGCCAGCAGCGACGGGACGGGCTACACCGGGGAGCTGTTTTTT. It codes for CASSDGTGYTGELFF.

The genes are TRBV5-1 and TRBJ2-1; D is possibly TRBD1 (6 bases). Germline-derived CDR1 and CDR2 are SGHRS and YFSETQ. The CDR3 totals 16 residues. Trimming took 0 bases from V and 9 from J, leaving 19 bases between them. CDR3 residues: CASSLAGGDTDGEQFF. The CDR3 DNA reads TGCGCCAGCAGCTTGGCCGGTGGGGACACGGACGGTGAGCAGTTCTTC.

This clonotype came up a few times. The V call is TRBV6-2 or TRBV6-3, the J call TRBJ2-1, with D possibly TRBD2 on 5 matching bases. The V end lost 2 bases, the J end lost 4 bases, and 12 bases lay between the germline ends. CDR3 length: 15 amino acids. Germline V gene sequence: CDR1 MNHEY, CDR2 SVGEGT. CDR3 residues: CASSYGQPGYNEQFF. The DNA for the CDR3 is TGTGCCAGCAGTTACGGGCAGCCGGGATACAATGAGCAGTTCTTC.

The genes are TRBV24-1 and TRBJ1-2, with unresolved D. The germline V gene has CDR1 KGHDR and CDR2 SFDVKD. The CDR3 has 15 amino acids. The germline V and J ends were trimmed by 2 bases and 0 bases, with 9 bases remaining between them. As DNA, the CDR3 is TGTGCCACCAGTGATTCCTCCCAGACTAACTATGGCTACACCTTC. The encoded protein is CATSDSSQTNYGYTF.

The chain joins TRBV24-1 to TRBJ2-1; D tentatively reads TRBD1 or TRBD2 (5 bases each). Per germline, CDR1 KGHDR and CDR2 SFDVKD. This CDR3 comprises 14 residues. Trimming shortened V by 3 bases and J by 5 bases, and 10 bases separated the two germline ends. The CDR3, as DNA: TGTGCCACCAGTGATGGGGGACCTCACAATGAGCAGTTCTTC. Protein: CATSDGGPHNEQFF.

The V and J genes are TRBV28 and TRBJ2-3; TRBD1 is a possible D gene (6 bases). This CDR3 region has 15 residues. Trimming pared 3 bases from V and 3 bases from J, leaving 13 bases between. Germline lookup yields CDR1 MDHEN and CDR2 SYDVKM. In DNA, the CDR3 is TGTGCCAGCAGTTTCCCGCAGGGGACGACAGATACGCAGTATTTT. It translates to CASSFPQGTTDTQYF. Filled out from reference TRBV28 and TRBJ2-3, the complete variable domain reads DVKVTQSSRYLVKRTGEKVFLECVQDMDHENMFWYRQDPGLGLRLIYFSYDVKMKEKGDIPEGYSVSREKKERFSLILESASTNQTSMYLCASSFPQGTTDTQYFGPGTRLTVL.

Comment on this clonotype: Sequence at one end of the junction differs from germline and may be a read error. The rearrangement uses TRBV7-7 and TRBJ1-1; D may be TRBD1 (6 bases). Germline loops: CDR1 SSHAT, CDR2 FNYEAQ (reference sequence). The length of the CDR3 is 13 residues. Here the CDR3 DNA reads TGTGCTAGCAGCGTAGACAGGTACACTGAAGCTTTCTTT. This gives the protein CASSVDRYTEAFF.

This clonotype showed up just a few times. The gene calls are TRBV6-5 and TRBJ2-7; 8 positions match TRBD2. Per germline, CDR1 MNHEY and CDR2 SVGAGI. Trimming removed 4 bases from V and 4 bases from J; junction bases left unmatched: 9. This CDR3 is 15 amino acids long. CDR3 in amino acids: CASSSPGRGVYEQYF. The DNA of the CDR3 is TGTGCCAGCAGTTCGCCGGGGCGGGGGGTATACGAGCAGTACTTC.

This chain uses TRBV5-1 with TRBJ1-6, with a possible D match to TRBD1 (5 bases). Trimming cost V 5 bases and J 4 bases, with 10 bases left between them. Looked up from germline, CDR1 is SGHRS and CDR2 is YFSETQ. CDR3 size: 14 residues. CDR3 amino acids: CASSTDSYNSPLHF. In DNA, the CDR3 is TGCGCCAGCAGTACAGACAGTTATAATTCACCCCTCCACTTT.

This clonotype has only a few counts. This chain uses TRBV20-1 with TRBJ2-3, with 12 bases that match TRBD2. V dropped 5 bases and J dropped 4; count of bases not matched to a gene: 10. The CDR3 contains 16 residues. Germline-derived CDR1 and CDR2 are DFQATT and SNEGSKA (reference sequence). CDR3 loop: CSALRPLAGGPDTQYF. DNA for the CDR3: TGCAGTGCTCTCCGACCACTAGCGGGGGGCCCAGATACGCAGTATTTT.

This clonotype was counted only a few times. The rearrangement joins TRBV28 to TRBJ1-1; the D is unclear. Germline V gene lookup returns CDR1 MDHEN and CDR2 SYDVKM. There are 15 residues in the CDR3. V was shortened by 5 bases and J by 2 bases, with 15 bases between the two germline ends. CDR3 nucleotide sequence: TGTGCCAGCAGTCCGCCGGGCAGTCTCAACACTGAAGCTTTCTTT. Protein sequence: CASSPPGSLNTEAFF.

The V and J genes are TRBV6-5 and TRBJ2-7, with 8 nucleotides matching TRBD2. The length of the CDR3 is 15 residues. Germline V gives CDR1 MNHEY, CDR2 SVGAGI. V was pared by 5 bases and J by 3 bases, with 9 bases of the junction left unmatched. The CDR3 DNA sequence: TGTGCCAGCAGTGCCCAGGGGCGGGGGGACTACGAGCAGTACTTC. It encodes CASSAQGRGDYEQYF.

The table lists this clonotype with many counts. The rearrangement uses TRBV7-6 and TRBJ2-1; D gene uncertain. Germline CDR1 SGHVS, CDR2 FNYEAQ. This CDR3 has 13 amino acids. V was pared by 1 base and J by 6 bases, with 7 bases between. The CDR3 region has the DNA TGTGCCAGCAGCTTAGGGCTAGTCAATGAGCAGTTCTTC. Protein: CASSLGLVNEQFF.

This clonotype was observed a few times. The gene calls are TRBV12-3 or TRBV12-4 and TRBJ2-7; no firm D call. V was pared by 6 bases and J by 0 bases, with 6 bases between. CDR3 length: 12 amino acids. CDR3 sequence: CASSSDSYEQYV. CDR3 coding DNA: TGTGCCAGCAGCTCCGACTCCTACGAGCAGTACGTC.

The chain uses TRBV11-2 and TRBJ1-1; 7 bases line up with TRBD1. The germline gives CDR1 SGHAT, CDR2 FQNNGV. V lost 1 base, J lost 8 bases, and 10 bases stayed unmatched. The CDR3 contains 15 residues. CDR3 bases: TGTGCCAGCAGCTTAGCCTTGACTCGACAGGGCGAAGCTTTCTTT. Translation: CASSLALTRQGEAFF.

This clonotype has only a few counts. The rearrangement links TRBV14 to TRBJ2-3; 9 bases align to TRBD1. Looked up from germline, CDR1 is SGHDN and CDR2 is FVKESK. After removal of 1 base from V and 9 bases from J, the junction contained 8 bases not matched to a gene. CDR3 length: 15 amino acids. The CDR3 is CASSQGDWTGETQYF. DNA of the CDR3: TGTGCCAGCAGCCAAGGGGATTGGACAGGGGAGACGCAGTATTTT. Looking up the rest from reference TRBV14 and TRBJ2-3 gives the full variable domain: EAGVTQFPSHSVIEKGQTVTLRCDPISGHDNLYWYRRVMGKEIKFLLHFVKESKQDESGMPNNRFLAERTGGTYSTLKVQPAELEDSGVYFCASSQGDWTGETQYFGPGTRLTVL.

This clonotype was counted between two and nine times. The chain couples TRBV4-3 to TRBJ1-3, with TRBD1 matching over 9 bases. Germline CDR1 reads LGHNA; CDR2 reads YSLEER. This CDR3 has 15 residues. With 2 bases clipped from V and 4 bases from J, the junction kept 3 bases outside the gene matches. The CDR3 coding sequence is TGCGCCAGCAGCCAATCCGACAGGGGGGGAAACACCATATATTTT. This encodes CASSQSDRGGNTIYF.

This clonotype appeared a few times. The V call is TRBV25-1, the J call TRBJ2-7; D ambiguous. The CDR3 runs to 13 residues. Germline loops: CDR1 MGHDK, CDR2 SYGVNS. The V and J ends lost 6 bases and 3 bases respectively, with 12 bases between them. CDR3 loop: CASSPTPLYEQYF. CDR3 nucleotide sequence: TGTGCCAGCAGCCCCACGCCACTCTACGAGCAGTACTTC.

This clonotype was observed a handful of times. The chain is built from TRBV7-2 and TRBJ2-2; the D is unclear. CDR1 and CDR2 from the germline V gene are SGHTA and FQGNSA. The germline V and J ends were trimmed by 5 bases and 6 bases, with 16 bases remaining between them. The length of the CDR3 is 15 residues. The CDR3 bases are TGTGCCAGCAGCGCCCCCACCACAACCCCCGGGGAGCTGTTTTTT. This encodes CASSAPTTTPGELFF.

This clonotype was picked up a small number of times. This chain joins TRBV12-3 or TRBV12-4 and TRBJ2-1; maybe TRBD2 (5 bases). The V end lost 7 bases, the J end lost 9 bases, and 19 bases lay between the germline ends. This CDR3 is built from 14 residues. DNA of the CDR3: TGTGCCAGCACCACGGACTCATCTTGGAGTGAGCAGTTCTTC. As protein: CASTTDSSWSEQFF.

This clonotype appeared a few times. The chain joins TRBV7-2 to TRBJ1-2; no clear D. The CDR3 loop spans 13 amino acids. Trimming took 5 bases from V and 6 from J, leaving 13 bases between them. Germline V gene lookup returns CDR1 SGHTA and CDR2 FQGNSA. CDR3 DNA: TGTGCCAGCAGCCCGCTGGCCCGCGATGGCTACACCTTC. It codes for CASSPLARDGYTF.